This T cell receptor (beta chain) emerged from a study of shared clonotypes between healthy human individuals. Using immunoSEQ multiplex PCR, the repertoire was profiled, and TCRdb retains in-frame clones only, with some absent. This table holds 550,000 to 850,000 clones, about 74% found once. As to this clone: Its antigen is unknown.

Whole-study findings and limits: Rarefaction demonstrated incomplete sorted-subset sequencing despite large depth. The researchers took only blood, and tissue repertoires probably look different.

Trimming took 2 bases from V and 15 from J; bases not matched to a gene: 4. Germline V gives CDR1 MNHEY, CDR2 SVGAGI. The CDR3 loop spans 11 amino acids. The origin of this receptor is a woman aged 30 to 39 in good health. The chain recombines TRBV6-5 with TRBJ2-4; 7 bases line up with TRBD2. The sequencing sample was made of memory CD4+ T cells sorted from blood. Subset noted: CD45RA-negative fraction. The CDR3 reads CASSYGGDRYF. CDR3 DNA: TGTGCCAGCAGTTACGGGGGGGACCGGTACTTC.